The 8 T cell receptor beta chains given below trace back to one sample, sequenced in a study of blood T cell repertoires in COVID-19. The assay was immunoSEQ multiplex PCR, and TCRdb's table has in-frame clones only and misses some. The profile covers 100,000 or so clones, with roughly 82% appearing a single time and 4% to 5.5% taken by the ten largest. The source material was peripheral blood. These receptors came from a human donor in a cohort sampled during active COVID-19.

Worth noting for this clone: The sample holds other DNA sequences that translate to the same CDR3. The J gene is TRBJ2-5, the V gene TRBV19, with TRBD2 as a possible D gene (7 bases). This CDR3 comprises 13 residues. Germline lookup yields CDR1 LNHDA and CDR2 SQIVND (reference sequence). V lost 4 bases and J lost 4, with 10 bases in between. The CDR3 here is CASSRGGGETQYF. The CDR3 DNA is TGTGCCAGTAGTAGGGGGGGCGGAGAGACCCAGTACTTC. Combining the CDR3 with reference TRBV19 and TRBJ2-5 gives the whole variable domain DGGITQSPKYLFRKEGQNVTLSCEQNLNHDAMYWYRQDPGQGLRLIYYSQIVNDFQKGDIAEGYSVSREKKESFPLTVTSAQKNPTAFYLCASSRGGGETQYFGPGTRLLVL.

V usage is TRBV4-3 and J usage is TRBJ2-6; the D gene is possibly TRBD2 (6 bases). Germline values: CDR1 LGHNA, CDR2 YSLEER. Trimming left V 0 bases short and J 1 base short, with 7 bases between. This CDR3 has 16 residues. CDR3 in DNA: TGCGCCAGCAGCCAAGATGGGACTTCTGGGGCCAACGTCCTGACTTTC. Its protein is CASSQDGTSGANVLTF.

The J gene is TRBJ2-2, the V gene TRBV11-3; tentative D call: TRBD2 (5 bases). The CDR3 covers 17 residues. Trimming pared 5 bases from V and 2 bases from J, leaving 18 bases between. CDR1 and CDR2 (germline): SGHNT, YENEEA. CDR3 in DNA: TGTGCCAGCAGCCCTATCGGTGGGGAGAGCAACACCGGGGAGCTGTTTTTT. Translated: CASSPIGGESNTGELFF. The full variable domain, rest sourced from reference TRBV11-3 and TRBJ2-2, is EAGVVQSPRYKIIEKKQPVAFWCNPISGHNTLYWYLQNLGQGPELLIRYENEEAVDDSQLPKDRFSAERLKGVDSTLKIQPAELGDSAVYLCASSPIGGESNTGELFFGEGSRLTVL.

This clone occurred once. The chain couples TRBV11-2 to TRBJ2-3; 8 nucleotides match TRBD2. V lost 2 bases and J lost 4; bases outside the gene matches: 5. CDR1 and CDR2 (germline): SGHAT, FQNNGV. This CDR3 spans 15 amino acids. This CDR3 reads CASSLLGLGADTQYF. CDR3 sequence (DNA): TGTGCCAGCAGCTTATTGGGACTAGGGGCAGATACGCAGTATTTT.

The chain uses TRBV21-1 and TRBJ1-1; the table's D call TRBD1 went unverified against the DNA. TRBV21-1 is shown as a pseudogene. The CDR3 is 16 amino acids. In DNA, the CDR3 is TGTGCCAGCAGCCTCACACGGACAGCCTTGAACACTGAAGCTTTCTTT. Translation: CASSLTRTALNTEAFF.

The CDR3 spells CASSLATGTGWGSEQYF. The CDR3 region has the DNA TGCGCCAGCAGCTTGGCCACCGGGACAGGGTGGGGGAGCGAGCAGTACTTC. The V and J genes are TRBV5-1 and TRBJ2-7, with 9 bases identical to TRBD1. Germline lookup yields CDR1 SGHRS and CDR2 YFSETQ. After removal of 0 bases from V and 6 bases from J, the junction contained 13 bases not matched to a gene. The CDR3 is 17 amino acids. Supplemented by reference TRBV5-1 and TRBJ2-7, the full variable domain reads KAGVTQTPRYLIKTRGQQVTLSCSPISGHRSVSWYQQTPGQGLQFLFEYFSETQRNKGNFPGRFSGRQFSNSRSEMNVSTLELGDSALYLCASSLATGTGWGSEQYFGPGTRLTVT.

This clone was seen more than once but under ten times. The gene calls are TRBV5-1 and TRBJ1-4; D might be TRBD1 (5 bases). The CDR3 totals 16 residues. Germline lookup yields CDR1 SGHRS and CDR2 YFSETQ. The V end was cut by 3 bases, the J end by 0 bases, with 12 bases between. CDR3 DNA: TGCGCCAGCAGCTGGGGACTGATCGCAACTAATGAAAAACTGTTTTTT. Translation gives CASSWGLIATNEKLFF.

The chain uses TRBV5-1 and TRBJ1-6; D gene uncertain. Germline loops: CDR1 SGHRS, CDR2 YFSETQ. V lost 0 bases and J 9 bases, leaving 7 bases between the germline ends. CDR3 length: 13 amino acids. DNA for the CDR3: TGCGCCAGCAGCTTGGAAGGCGGTTCACCCCTCCACTTT. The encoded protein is CASSLEGGSPLHF.